Described below is a single T cell receptor (beta chain) sequence and its context. J gave up 5 bases and V 3 bases, and 5 bases lay outside the gene matches. Per germline, CDR1 LGHDT and CDR2 YNNKEL (reference sequence). The CDR3 consists of 15 residues. The sample comes from a study of blood T cell repertoires in COVID-19. Study processing details: Amplification with reference gene primers provided the estimates of nucleated cell counts. Assay used: immunoSEQ multiplex PCR; TCRdb lists only in-frame clones, some missing. Clonal size and the V and J genes are those of that table, whereas D and trimming came from the DNA. The sample has under 200,000 clones, 84% seen once. Recruits, aged about 18 to 100 years, lived in 25 or so US areas.

Sequenced input: PBMCs or T cells enriched from blood (not recorded which). The TCR originated in a woman in her 30s who had been exposed to COVID-19. This chain uses TRBV3-1 (or the pseudogene TRBV3-2) with TRBJ2-2; 8 bases line up with TRBD1. CDR3 bases: TGTGCCAGCAGCCAGCAGGGGGCAAGAACCGGGGAGCTGTTTTTT. Residues: CASSQQGARTGELFF.